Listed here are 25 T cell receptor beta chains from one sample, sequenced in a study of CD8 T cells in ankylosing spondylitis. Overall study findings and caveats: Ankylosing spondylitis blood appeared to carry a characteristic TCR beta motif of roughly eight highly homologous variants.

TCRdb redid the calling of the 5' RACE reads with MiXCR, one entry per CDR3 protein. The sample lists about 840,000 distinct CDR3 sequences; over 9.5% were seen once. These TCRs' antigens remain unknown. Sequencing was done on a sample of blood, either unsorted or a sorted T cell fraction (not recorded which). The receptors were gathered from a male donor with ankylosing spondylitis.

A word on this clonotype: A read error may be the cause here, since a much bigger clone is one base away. CDR3 in amino acids: CASSLDGNSGANVLTF. The CDR3 DNA sequence: TGTGCCAGCAGCTTAGACGGTAACTCTGGGGCCAACGTCCTGACTTTC. The chain is built from TRBV7-3 and TRBJ2-6; the D is unclear. Germline CDR1 SGHTA, CDR2 FQGTGA. V was pared by 2 bases and J by 0 bases, with 8 bases between. This CDR3 is built from 16 residues.

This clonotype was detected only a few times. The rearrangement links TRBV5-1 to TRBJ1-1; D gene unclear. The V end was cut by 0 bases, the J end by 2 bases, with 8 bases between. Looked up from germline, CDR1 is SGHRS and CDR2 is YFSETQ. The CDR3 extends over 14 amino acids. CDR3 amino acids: CASSLAWANTEAFF. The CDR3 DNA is TGCGCCAGCAGCTTGGCATGGGCTAACACTGAAGCTTTCTTT.

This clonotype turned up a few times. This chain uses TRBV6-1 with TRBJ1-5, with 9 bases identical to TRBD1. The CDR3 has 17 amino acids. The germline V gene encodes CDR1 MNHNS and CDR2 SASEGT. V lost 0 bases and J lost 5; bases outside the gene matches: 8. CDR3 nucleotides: TGTGCCAGCAGTGAAGCGGGACAGGGATTGGGCTATCAGCCCCAGCATTTT. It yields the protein CASSEAGQGLGYQPQHF.

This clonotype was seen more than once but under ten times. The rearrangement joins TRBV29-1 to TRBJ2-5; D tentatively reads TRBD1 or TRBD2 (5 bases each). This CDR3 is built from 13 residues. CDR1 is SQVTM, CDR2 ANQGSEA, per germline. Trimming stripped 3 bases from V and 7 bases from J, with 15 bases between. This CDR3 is CSVDDSGGVTQYF. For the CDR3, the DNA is TGCAGCGTTGATGACAGCGGTGGCGTGACCCAGTACTTC. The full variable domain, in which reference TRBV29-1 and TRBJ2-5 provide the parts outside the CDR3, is SAVISQKPSRDICQRGTSLTIQCQVDSQVTMMFWYRQQPGQSLTLIATANQGSEATYESGFVIDKFPISRPNLTFSTLTVSNMSPEDSSIYLCSVDDSGGVTQYFGPGTRLLVL.

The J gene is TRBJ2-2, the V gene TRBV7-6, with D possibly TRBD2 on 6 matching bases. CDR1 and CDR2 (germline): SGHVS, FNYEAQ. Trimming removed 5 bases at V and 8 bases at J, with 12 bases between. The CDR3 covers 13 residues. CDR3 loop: CASSTRGGGELFF. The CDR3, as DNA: TGTGCCAGCAGCACTCGGGGAGGAGGGGAGCTGTTTTTT.

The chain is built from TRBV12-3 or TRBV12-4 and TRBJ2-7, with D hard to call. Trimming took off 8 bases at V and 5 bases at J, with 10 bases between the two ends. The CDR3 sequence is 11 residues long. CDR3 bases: TGTGCCAGCGCCCAGACCCACGAGCAGTACTTC. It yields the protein CASAQTHEQYF.

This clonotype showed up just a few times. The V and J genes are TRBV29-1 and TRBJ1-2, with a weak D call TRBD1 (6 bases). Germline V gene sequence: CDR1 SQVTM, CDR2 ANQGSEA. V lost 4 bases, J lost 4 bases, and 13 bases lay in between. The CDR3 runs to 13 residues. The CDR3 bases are TGCAGCGTTGTGGGGGCGCACGGCTATGGCTACACCTTC. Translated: CSVVGAHGYGYTF.

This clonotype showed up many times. The CDR3 spells CASTPVLSLGYEQYF. The CDR3, as DNA: TGTGCCAGCACCCCAGTTCTATCCTTGGGGTACGAGCAGTACTTC. V is TRBV12-3 or TRBV12-4 and J is TRBJ2-7; no clear D gene. The V gene lost 7 bases and the J gene lost 4 bases, with 20 bases spanning the gap. There are 15 residues in the CDR3.

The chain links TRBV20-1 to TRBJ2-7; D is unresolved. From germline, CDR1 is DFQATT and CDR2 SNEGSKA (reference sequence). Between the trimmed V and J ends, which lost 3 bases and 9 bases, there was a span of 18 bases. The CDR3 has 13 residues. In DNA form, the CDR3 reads TGCAGTGCTAGCAGCGACACCAGTACGGGGCAGTACTTC. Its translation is CSASSDTSTGQYF.

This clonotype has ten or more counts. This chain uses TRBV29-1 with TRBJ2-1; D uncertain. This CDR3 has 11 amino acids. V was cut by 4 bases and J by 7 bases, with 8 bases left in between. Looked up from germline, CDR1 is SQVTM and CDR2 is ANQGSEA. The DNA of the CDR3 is TGCAGCGTTGCGAACGCAAATGAGCAGTTCTTC. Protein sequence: CSVANANEQFF.

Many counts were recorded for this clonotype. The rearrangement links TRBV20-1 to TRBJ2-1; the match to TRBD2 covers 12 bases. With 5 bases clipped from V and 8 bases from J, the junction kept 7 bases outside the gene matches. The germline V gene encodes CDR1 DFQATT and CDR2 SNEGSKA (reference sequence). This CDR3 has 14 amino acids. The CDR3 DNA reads TGCAGTGCTCAAACGCGACTAGCGGGAGATGAGCAGTTCTTC. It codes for CSAQTRLAGDEQFF.

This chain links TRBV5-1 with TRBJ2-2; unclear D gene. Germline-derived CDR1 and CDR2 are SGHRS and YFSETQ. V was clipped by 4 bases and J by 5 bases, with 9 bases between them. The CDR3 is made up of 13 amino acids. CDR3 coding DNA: TGCGCCAGCAGCACGAGTGGGACCGGGGAGCTGTTTTTT. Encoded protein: CASSTSGTGELFF.

The CDR3 DNA follows: TGTGCCAGCAGCTTGGGTCTAGCGAGCGGGGAGCTGTTTTTT. It is translated as CASSLGLASGELFF. The chain has TRBV5-6 and TRBJ2-2, with a tentative D call TRBD2 (6 bases). V was clipped by 0 bases and J by 7 bases, with 10 bases between them. Per the germline V gene, CDR1 is SGHDT and CDR2 is YYEEEE. The length of the CDR3 is 14 residues.

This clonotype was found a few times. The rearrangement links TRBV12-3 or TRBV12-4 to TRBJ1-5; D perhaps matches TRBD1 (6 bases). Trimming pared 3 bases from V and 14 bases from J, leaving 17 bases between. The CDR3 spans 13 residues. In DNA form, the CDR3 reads TGTGCCAGCAGTTTGAGGTTCTGGACAGACGAGCATTTT. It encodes CASSLRFWTDEHF.

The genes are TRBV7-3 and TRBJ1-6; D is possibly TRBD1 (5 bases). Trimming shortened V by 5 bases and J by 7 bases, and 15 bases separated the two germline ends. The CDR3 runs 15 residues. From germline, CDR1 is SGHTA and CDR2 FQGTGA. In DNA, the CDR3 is TGTGCCAGCAGCGCCCAGGGTCCGCCGAATTCACCCCTCCACTTT. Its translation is CASSAQGPPNSPLHF.

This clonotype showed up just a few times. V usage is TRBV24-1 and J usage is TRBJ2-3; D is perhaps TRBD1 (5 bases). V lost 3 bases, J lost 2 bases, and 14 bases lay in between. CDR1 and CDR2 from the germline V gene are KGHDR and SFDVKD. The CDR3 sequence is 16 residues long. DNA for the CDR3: TGTGCCACCAGTGATCCAGGGAAAGGGATCACAGATACGCAGTATTTT. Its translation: CATSDPGKGITDTQYF.

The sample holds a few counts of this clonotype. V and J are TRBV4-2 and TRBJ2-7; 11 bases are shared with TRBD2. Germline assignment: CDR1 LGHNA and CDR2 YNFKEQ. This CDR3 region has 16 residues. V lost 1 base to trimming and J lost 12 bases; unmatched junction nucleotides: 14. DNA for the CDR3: TGTGCCAGCAGCCAAGGGCTAGCGGGAGGCCCCTCTCTATCGTACTTC. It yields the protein CASSQGLAGGPSLSYF.

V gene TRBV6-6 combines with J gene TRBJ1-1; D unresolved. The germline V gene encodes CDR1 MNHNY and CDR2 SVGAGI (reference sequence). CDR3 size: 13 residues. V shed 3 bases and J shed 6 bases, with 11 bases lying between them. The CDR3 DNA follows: TGTGCCAGCAGTTATGGGCAGGTGGCTGAAGCTTTCTTT. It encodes CASSYGQVAEAFF.

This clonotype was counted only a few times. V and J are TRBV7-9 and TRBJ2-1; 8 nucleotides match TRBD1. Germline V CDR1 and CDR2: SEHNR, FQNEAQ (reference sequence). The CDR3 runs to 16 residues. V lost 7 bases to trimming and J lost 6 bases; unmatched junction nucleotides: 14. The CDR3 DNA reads TGTGCCAGCACCCTGTTGTTGGACAGGGTCCTCAATGAGCAGTTCTTC. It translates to CASTLLLDRVLNEQFF.

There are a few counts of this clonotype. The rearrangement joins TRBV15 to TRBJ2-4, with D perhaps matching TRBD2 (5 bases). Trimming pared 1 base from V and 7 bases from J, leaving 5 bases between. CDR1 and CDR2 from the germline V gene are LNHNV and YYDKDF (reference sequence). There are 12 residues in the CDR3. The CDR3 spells CATSRGENIQYF. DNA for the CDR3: TGTGCCACCAGCAGAGGGGAGAACATTCAGTACTTC.

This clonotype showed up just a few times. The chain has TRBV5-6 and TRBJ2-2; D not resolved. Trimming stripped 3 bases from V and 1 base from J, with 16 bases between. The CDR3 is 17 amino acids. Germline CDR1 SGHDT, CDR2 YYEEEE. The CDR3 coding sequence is TGTGCCAGCAGCTCTTCGAGCCCCACGGGGAACACCGGGGAGCTGTTTTTT. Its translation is CASSSSSPTGNTGELFF.

The CDR3 is CASSPTELYEQYF. The DNA for the CDR3 is TGTGCCAGCTCACCCACCGAACTCTACGAGCAGTACTTC. This chain connects TRBV18 to TRBJ2-7; D unclear. This CDR3 spans 13 amino acids. Germline CDR1 KGHSH, CDR2 LQKENI. The germline V and J ends were trimmed by 3 bases and 3 bases, with 9 bases remaining between them.

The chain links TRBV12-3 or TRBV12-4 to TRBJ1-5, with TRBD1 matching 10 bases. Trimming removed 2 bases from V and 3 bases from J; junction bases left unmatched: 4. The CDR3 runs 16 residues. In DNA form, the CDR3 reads TGTGCCAGCAGTTTATTCGGGACAGGGGACAATCAGCCCCAGCATTTT. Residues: CASSLFGTGDNQPQHF.

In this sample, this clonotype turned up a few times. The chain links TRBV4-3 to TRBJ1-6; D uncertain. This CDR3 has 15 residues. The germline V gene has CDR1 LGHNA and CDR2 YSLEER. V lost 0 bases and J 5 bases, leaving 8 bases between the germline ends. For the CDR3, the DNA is TGCGCCAGCAGCCAAGATCCCCGTGATAATTCACCCCTCCACTTT. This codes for CASSQDPRDNSPLHF.

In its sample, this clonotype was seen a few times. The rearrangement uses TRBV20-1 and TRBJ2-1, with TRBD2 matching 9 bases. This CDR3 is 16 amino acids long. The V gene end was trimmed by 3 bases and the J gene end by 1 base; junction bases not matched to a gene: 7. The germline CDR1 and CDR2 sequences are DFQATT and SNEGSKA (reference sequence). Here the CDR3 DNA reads TGCAGTGCTAGGGTTAGCGGGAGTGTTTCCTACAATGAGCAGTTCTTC. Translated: CSARVSGSVSYNEQFF.